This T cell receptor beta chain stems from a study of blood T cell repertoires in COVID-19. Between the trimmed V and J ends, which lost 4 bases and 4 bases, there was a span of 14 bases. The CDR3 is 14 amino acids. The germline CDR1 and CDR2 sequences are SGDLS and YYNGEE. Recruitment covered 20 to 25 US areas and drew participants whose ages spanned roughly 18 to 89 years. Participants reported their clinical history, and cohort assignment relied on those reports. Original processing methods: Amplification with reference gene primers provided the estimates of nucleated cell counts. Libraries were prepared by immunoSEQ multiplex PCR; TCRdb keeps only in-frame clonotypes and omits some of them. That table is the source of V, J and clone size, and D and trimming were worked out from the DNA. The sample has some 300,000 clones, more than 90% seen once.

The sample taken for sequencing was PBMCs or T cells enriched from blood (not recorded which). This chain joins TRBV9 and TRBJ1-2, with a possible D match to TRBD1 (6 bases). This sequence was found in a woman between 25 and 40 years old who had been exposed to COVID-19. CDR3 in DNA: TGTGCCAGCAGCCCCTCAGGGGCCTCCTATGGCTACACCTTC. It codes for CASSPSGASYGYTF. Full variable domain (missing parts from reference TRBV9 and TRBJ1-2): DSGVTQTPKHLITATGQRVTLRCSPRSGDLSVYWYQQSLDQGLQFLIQYYNGEERAKGNILERFSAQQFPDLHSELNLSSLELGDSALYFCASSPSGASYGYTFGSGTRLTVV.